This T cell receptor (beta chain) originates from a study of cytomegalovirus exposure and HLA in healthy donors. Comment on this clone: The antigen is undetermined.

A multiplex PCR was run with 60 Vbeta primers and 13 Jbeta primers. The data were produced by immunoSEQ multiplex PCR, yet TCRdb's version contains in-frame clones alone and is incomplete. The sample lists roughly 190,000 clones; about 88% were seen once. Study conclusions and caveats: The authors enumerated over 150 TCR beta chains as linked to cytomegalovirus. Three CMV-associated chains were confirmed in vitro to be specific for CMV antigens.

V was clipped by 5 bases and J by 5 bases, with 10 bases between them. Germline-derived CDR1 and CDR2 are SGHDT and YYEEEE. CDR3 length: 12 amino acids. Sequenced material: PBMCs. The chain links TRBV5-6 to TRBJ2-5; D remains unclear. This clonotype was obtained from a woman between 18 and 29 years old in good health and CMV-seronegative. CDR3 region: CASSFGRETQYF. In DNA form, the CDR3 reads TGTGCCAGCAGTTTCGGTCGGGAGACCCAGTACTTC.